What follows are 7 T cell receptor beta chains derived from one specimen sequenced in a study of cytomegalovirus exposure and HLA in healthy donors. PCR primers comprised 60 Vbeta and 13 Jbeta primers. The data were produced by immunoSEQ multiplex PCR, yet TCRdb's version contains in-frame clones alone and is incomplete. The data show under 200,000 clones, roughly 70% seen once. The sample consisted of PBMCs. These receptors were taken from a woman younger than 45 in good health and CMV-seronegative.

The V gene is TRBV4-3, the J gene TRBJ2-7; 8 bases match TRBD2. The germline V gene has CDR1 LGHNA and CDR2 YSLEER. V lost 0 bases, J lost 5 bases, and 9 bases stayed unmatched. The CDR3 is 16 amino acids. CDR3 in DNA: TGCGCCAGCAGCCAAGATGGGCGGGGGGCTTCCCACGAGCAGTACTTC. Protein: CASSQDGRGASHEQYF.

This clone was observed once. This sequence joins TRBV28 and TRBJ1-5; no definite D call. In germline, CDR1 is MDHEN, CDR2 SYDVKM. Trimming took 7 bases from V and 7 from J, leaving 11 bases between them. The CDR3 is 12 residues long. This CDR3 reads CASTLPGQPQHF. DNA of the CDR3: TGTGCCAGCACCCTCCCAGGCCAGCCCCAGCATTTT.

This CDR3 is CASSVRSSGGTDTQYF. The CDR3 DNA reads TGTGCCAGCAGCGTTAGGAGTAGCGGGGGAACAGATACGCAGTATTTT. The V gene is TRBV9, the J gene TRBJ2-3; 9 bases agree with TRBD2. This CDR3 spans 16 amino acids. The germline V gene has CDR1 SGDLS and CDR2 YYNGEE. The trim removed 2 bases at V and 3 bases at J, leaving 7 bases unmatched.

This chain connects TRBV30 to TRBJ2-1; a possible D gene is TRBD1 (5 bases). The CDR3 runs 14 residues. The V gene lost 0 bases and the J gene lost 6 bases, with 12 bases spanning the gap. From germline, CDR1 is GTSNPN and CDR2 SVGIG (reference sequence). CDR3 DNA sequence: TGTGCCTGGAGTGTAACAAGGGGATTCAATGAGCAGTTCTTC. This gives the protein CAWSVTRGFNEQFF.

The rearrangement uses TRBV6-5 and TRBJ2-3, with 7 nucleotides matching TRBD2. Trimming took 6 bases from V and 0 from J; bases not matched to a gene: 6. Germline loops: CDR1 MNHEY, CDR2 SVGAGI. The CDR3 sequence is 15 residues long. The CDR3, as DNA: TGTGCCAGCAGCCAGGTTAGCGGGAGCACAGATACGCAGTATTTT. Amino acid sequence: CASSQVSGSTDTQYF.

This sequence joins TRBV15 and TRBJ1-1; no firm D call. The V end lost 0 bases, the J end lost 1 base, and 6 bases lay between the germline ends. The CDR3 totals 14 residues. CDR1 is LNHNV, CDR2 YYDKDF, per germline (reference sequence). The CDR3 coding sequence is TGTGCCACCAGCAGAGATACATCGAACACTGAAGCTTTCTTT. Translation: CATSRDTSNTEAFF. The full variable domain, with the rest looked up from reference TRBV15 and TRBJ1-1, is DAMVIQNPRYQVTQFGKPVTLSCSQTLNHNVMYWYQQKSSQAPKLLFHYYDKDFNNEADTPDNFQSRRPNTSFCFLDIRSPGLGDTAMYLCATSRDTSNTEAFFGQGTRLTVV.

The chain combines TRBV11-1 with TRBJ2-1; D possibly corresponds to TRBD1 (5 bases). With 5 bases removed from V and 4 bases from J, the gap between germline ends came to 12 bases. Germline V lookup: CDR1 SGHAT, CDR2 FQDESV (reference sequence). The CDR3 is made up of 14 amino acids. The DNA of the CDR3 is TGTGCCAGCAGCAGAATTACAGGTTACAATGAGCAGTTCTTC. Translating gives CASSRITGYNEQFF.